This T cell receptor (beta chain) stems from a study of blood T cell repertoires in COVID-19. Study details: Spain, Italy and the United States supplied samples that represented acute and convalescent COVID-19. PBMCs, B-cell-depleted T cells, or T cells provided the cDNA or gDNA that made up the material.

Under the authors' procedure: Amplification of reference gene primers provided the estimated nucleated cell counts. Here immunoSEQ multiplex PCR was the method, and the copy in TCRdb shows in-frame clones only, minus some. Clone size and V and J calls were adopted from that table, with D and trimming inferred from the DNA. This table has 200,000 to 250,000 clones, more than 80% appearing once. Patients from Seattle were sampled longitudinally, starting during active infection. The CDR3 contains 12 residues. The ends were cut back, 7 bases at V and 3 bases at J, with 9 bases in the middle. Germline CDR1 LNHDA, CDR2 SQIVND (reference sequence).

Material for sequencing was peripheral blood. This chain joins TRBV19 and TRBJ1-1, with D possibly matching TRBD1 (6 bases). The TCR comes from a woman older than 75 with COVID-19, enrolled during active disease. CDR3 protein: CASTGADTEAFF. Here the CDR3 DNA reads TGTGCCAGTACAGGGGCGGACACTGAAGCTTTCTTT.